Shown below are 21 T cell receptor beta chains from a single sample sequenced in a study of T cells after posttransplantation cyclophosphamide. Controls had myeloablative marrow grafts with methotrexate and calcineurin inhibitor, sampled at 1 year. Using immunoSEQ multiplex PCR, the repertoire was profiled, and TCRdb retains in-frame clones only, with some absent. Among some 21,000 clones listed, approximately 92% were seen once. Source: PBMCs, taken 359 days after allogeneic stem cell transplant with calcineurin inhibitor and methotrexate. These receptors were taken from a female patient in her 30s who received an allogeneic stem cell transplant from an unrelated donor, was CMV-positive, and had acute and chronic GVHD. Certain T cells may be donor cells from the graft.

The chain carries TRBV2 and TRBJ1-6, with TRBD1 identical over 7 bases. Trimming at V came to 4 bases and at J to 3 bases, leaving 0 bases not matched to a gene. This CDR3 comprises 14 residues. Germline CDR1 is SNHLY and CDR2 is FYNNEI. CDR3 residues: CASSGQGYNSPLHF. DNA for the CDR3: TGTGCCAGCAGTGGACAGGGCTATAATTCACCCCTCCACTTT.

CDR3: CSAHSGLSSYNEQFF. The CDR3 region has the DNA TGCAGCGCTCATAGCGGCTTAAGCTCCTACAATGAGCAGTTCTTC. The chain couples TRBV29-1 to TRBJ2-1, with D perhaps matching TRBD2 (6 bases). The length of the CDR3 is 15 residues. Trimming stripped 7 bases from V and 0 bases from J, with 16 bases between. CDR1 is SQVTM and CDR2 is ANQGSEA in the germline V gene.

The rearrangement joins TRBV9 to TRBJ1-1, with D possibly matching TRBD1 (5 bases). The CDR3 length is 13 residues. V was pared by 4 bases and J by 5 bases, with 12 bases between. Germline V lookup: CDR1 SGDLS, CDR2 YYNGEE. The CDR3 bases are TGTGCCAGCAGCCTGGACGGGGGTACTGAAGCTTTCTTT. This sequence encodes CASSLDGGTEAFF. The whole variable domain, filled in from reference TRBV9 and TRBJ1-1, reads DSGVTQTPKHLITATGQRVTLRCSPRSGDLSVYWYQQSLDQGLQFLIQYYNGEERAKGNILERFSAQQFPDLHSELNLSSLELGDSALYFCASSLDGGTEAFFGQGTRLTVV.

The chain couples TRBV11-2 to TRBJ1-2, with 8 bases aligning to TRBD1. The junction had 10 bases not matched to a gene; V was cut back by 1 base and J by 6 bases. The CDR3 length is 16 residues. Germline CDR1 SGHAT, CDR2 FQNNGV. The CDR3 bases are TGTGCCAGCAGCTTAGTTGCAGGGGGCAGGGCGGATGGCTACACCTTC. This sequence encodes CASSLVAGGRADGYTF.

Comment on this clone: The junction departs from germline at one end; a sequencing error may be responsible. The chain couples TRBV7-7 to TRBJ1-2, with a weak D call TRBD1 (6 bases). This CDR3 region has 16 residues. Germline CDR1 is SSHAT and CDR2 is FNYEAQ (reference sequence). The CDR3 spells CASSPLNSQGLSGYTF. The CDR3 DNA reads as TGTGCTAGCAGCCCACTAAACTCACAGGGATTGTCTGGCTACACCTTC. Full variable domain (missing parts from reference TRBV7-7 and TRBJ1-2): GAGVSQSPRYKVTKRGQDVTLRCDPISSHATLYWYQQALGQGPEFLTYFNYEAQPDKSGLPSDRFSAERPEGSISTLTIQRTEQRDSAMYRCASSPLNSQGLSGYTFGSGTRLTVV.

This clone was counted once. V usage is TRBV27 and J usage is TRBJ2-5; 8 bases match TRBD2. There are 12 residues in the CDR3. From germline, CDR1 is MNHEY and CDR2 SMNVEV (reference sequence). V shed 9 bases and J 6 bases; nucleotides not matched to a gene: 6. DNA of the CDR3: TGTGCCAGTTCTCGGGAGGGGAAGACCCAGTACTTC. This sequence encodes CASSREGKTQYF.

This sequence joins TRBV6-5 and TRBJ2-7, with D possibly matching TRBD1 (5 bases). The V gene's germline CDR1 is MNHEY and CDR2 SVGAGI. The CDR3 totals 13 residues. V was shortened by 2 bases and J by 5 bases, with 10 bases between the two germline ends. CDR3 loop: CASSYNRWDEQYF. The CDR3 DNA reads TGTGCCAGCAGTTACAACAGGTGGGACGAGCAGTACTTC.

This chain uses TRBV6-5 with TRBJ2-1, with TRBD2 matching over 11 bases. Per germline, CDR1 MNHEY and CDR2 SVGAGI. After removal of 2 bases from V and 8 bases from J, the junction contained 8 bases not matched to a gene. The CDR3 has 16 amino acids. CDR3 nucleotide sequence: TGTGCCAGCAGTTACATTCTAGCGGGAGGAACCTATGAGCAGTTCTTC. Residues: CASSYILAGGTYEQFF.

CDR3 residues: CASSVEGHSYNEQFF. The CDR3 DNA sequence: TGTGCCAGCAGCGTAGAGGGACACTCCTACAATGAGCAGTTCTTC. The chain joins TRBV9 to TRBJ2-1; possibly TRBD1 for D (6 bases). The germline V gene encodes CDR1 SGDLS and CDR2 YYNGEE. This CDR3 has 15 amino acids. The germline V and J ends were trimmed by 0 bases and 0 bases, with 7 bases remaining between them.

V is TRBV19 and J is TRBJ1-1; 8 bases agree with TRBD1. Germline CDR1 LNHDA, CDR2 SQIVND (reference sequence). The trim removed 4 bases at V and 0 bases at J, leaving 7 bases unmatched. This CDR3 contains 16 residues. The DNA of the CDR3 is TGTGCCAGTAGTACGTACAGGGGGAGGATGAACACTGAAGCTTTCTTT. As protein: CASSTYRGRMNTEAFF.

The chain links TRBV7-9 to TRBJ1-6; 7 nucleotides match TRBD1. The CDR3 consists of 19 residues. From germline, CDR1 is SEHNR and CDR2 FQNEAQ (reference sequence). The V and J ends lost 3 bases and 0 bases, in that order; junction bases with no gene match: 11. The CDR3 nucleotides read TGTGCCAGCAGCTTCCTTAGACAGGGCCCGAGCTCCTATAATTCACCCCTCCACTTT. Amino acid sequence: CASSFLRQGPSSYNSPLHF.

The V call is TRBV6-5, the J call TRBJ2-2, with D possibly being TRBD1 (5 bases). The V end lost 2 bases, the J end lost 0 bases, and 7 bases lay between the germline ends. CDR1 is MNHEY, CDR2 SVGAGI, per germline. The CDR3 has 15 amino acids. CDR3 sequence: CASSYRQSNTGELFF. The CDR3 DNA sequence: TGTGCCAGCAGTTACAGACAGTCGAACACCGGGGAGCTGTTTTTT.

The V call is TRBV27, the J call TRBJ1-1, with 10 positions matching TRBD1. This CDR3 region has 16 residues. Germline V lookup: CDR1 MNHEY, CDR2 SMNVEV (reference sequence). The ends lost 4 bases at V and 3 bases at J; junction bases unmatched: 8. Here the CDR3 reads CASSSLGQGRHTEAFF. The CDR3 region has the DNA TGTGCCAGCAGTTCTCTGGGACAGGGGCGTCACACTGAAGCTTTCTTT.

The chain joins TRBV7-2 to TRBJ2-7; possibly TRBD2 for D (6 bases). This CDR3 has 14 residues. Trimming took 5 bases from V and 0 from J, leaving 11 bases between them. Per the germline V gene, CDR1 is SGHTA and CDR2 is FQGNSA. The CDR3 spells CASSRQRVSYEQYF. The CDR3 coding sequence is TGTGCCAGCAGCCGTCAGCGGGTCTCCTACGAGCAGTACTTC.

J is TRBJ1-4 and V is TRBV28; TRBD1 matches at 8 bases. Per the germline V gene, CDR1 is MDHEN and CDR2 is SYDVKM. The CDR3 consists of 15 residues. Germline trimming cut 4 bases from V and 8 bases from J; bases unmatched to any gene: 9. CDR3 nucleotide sequence: TGTGCCAGCAGTTCTTCCGGGACAGGAGGAGAAAAACTGTTTTTT. This codes for CASSSSGTGGEKLFF. Looking up the rest from reference TRBV28 and TRBJ1-4 gives the full variable domain: DVKVTQSSRYLVKRTGEKVFLECVQDMDHENMFWYRQDPGLGLRLIYFSYDVKMKEKGDIPEGYSVSREKKERFSLILESASTNQTSMYLCASSSSGTGGEKLFFGSGTQLSVL.

The rearrangement uses TRBV6-5 and TRBJ1-6, with 10 positions matching TRBD1. V lost 5 bases to trimming and J lost 10 bases; unmatched junction nucleotides: 2. Germline V gene lookup returns CDR1 MNHEY and CDR2 SVGAGI. This CDR3 region has 13 residues. The chain's CDR3 is CASSRTGGSPLHF. The CDR3 region has the DNA TGTGCCAGCAGTCGGACAGGGGGATCACCCCTCCACTTT.

This clone was recorded once. The chain couples TRBV29-1 to TRBJ2-7; 11 bases are shared with TRBD1. The germline V gene has CDR1 SQVTM and CDR2 ANQGSEA. The CDR3 has 13 residues. With V trimmed by 6 bases and J by 3 bases, 4 bases remained unmatched. Written as DNA, the CDR3 is TGCAGCGTGGAGGACAGGGGGCACTACGAGCAGTACTTC. Its protein is CSVEDRGHYEQYF.

Here the CDR3 DNA reads TGTGCCAGCAGCTTAGCAACAGCGGGAGGCGAGCAGTACTTC. Its translation: CASSLATAGGEQYF. The genes are TRBV7-8 and TRBJ2-7; 9 nucleotides align to TRBD2. Germline V gene lookup returns CDR1 SGHVS and CDR2 FQNEAQ. This CDR3 region has 14 residues. V dropped 0 bases and J dropped 6; count of bases not matched to a gene: 3.

The chain couples TRBV9 to TRBJ2-3, with TRBD2 identical over 7 bases. The CDR3 loop spans 15 amino acids. Germline-derived CDR1 and CDR2 are SGDLS and YYNGEE. J lost 5 bases, V lost 0 bases, and 6 bases had no gene match. The CDR3 protein is CASSVEGGPGDTQYF. The CDR3 nucleotides read TGTGCCAGCAGCGTAGAGGGAGGGCCGGGAGATACGCAGTATTTT. The complete variable domain, with remaining parts taken from reference TRBV9 and TRBJ2-3, reads DSGVTQTPKHLITATGQRVTLRCSPRSGDLSVYWYQQSLDQGLQFLIQYYNGEERAKGNILERFSAQQFPDLHSELNLSSLELGDSALYFCASSVEGGPGDTQYFGPGTRLTVL.

The chain is built from TRBV27 and TRBJ1-6; D call uncertain. Trimming took 2 bases from V and 10 from J, leaving 9 bases between them. CDR3 size: 13 residues. CDR1 is MNHEY and CDR2 is SMNVEV in the germline V gene (reference sequence). CDR3 protein: CASSLGGSSPLHF. In DNA, the CDR3 is TGTGCCAGCAGTTTAGGAGGGAGCTCACCCCTCCACTTT.

J is TRBJ2-4 and V is TRBV2; 11 bases fit TRBD1. Trimming cost V 7 bases and J 6 bases; bases outside gene matches: 14. The CDR3 is made up of 17 amino acids. Germline V gene sequence: CDR1 SNHLY, CDR2 FYNNEI. In DNA, the CDR3 is TGTGCCAGCAACGGGCCCCGGACAGGGGGCGTCGGAAACATTCAGTACTTC. Translation: CASNGPRTGGVGNIQYF.